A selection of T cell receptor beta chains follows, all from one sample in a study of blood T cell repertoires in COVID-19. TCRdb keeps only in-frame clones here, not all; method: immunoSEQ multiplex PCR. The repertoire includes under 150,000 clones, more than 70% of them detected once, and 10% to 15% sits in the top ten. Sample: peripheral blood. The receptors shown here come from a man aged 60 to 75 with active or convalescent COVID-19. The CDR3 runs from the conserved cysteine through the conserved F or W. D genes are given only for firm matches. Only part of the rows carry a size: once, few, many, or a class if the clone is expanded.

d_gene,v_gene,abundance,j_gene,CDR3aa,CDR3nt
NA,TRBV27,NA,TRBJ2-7,CASSLPGGEQYF,TGTGCCAGCAGCCTTCCGGGTGGCGAGCAGTACTTC
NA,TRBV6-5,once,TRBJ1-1,CASSYAGAAEAFF,TGTGCCAGCAGTTACGCGGGGGCGGCCGAAGCTTTCTTT
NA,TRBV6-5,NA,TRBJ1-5,CASTWEGDSNQPQHF,TGTGCCAGCACCTGGGAGGGAGATAGCAATCAGCCCCAGCATTTT
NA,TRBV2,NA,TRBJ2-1,CASSERSGRGNEQFF,TGTGCCAGCAGTGAAAGATCAGGACGGGGCAATGAGCAGTTCTTC
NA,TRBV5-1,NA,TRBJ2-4,CASSPGTPEGIQYF,TGCGCCAGCAGCCCGGGGACTCCGGAAGGCATTCAGTACTTC
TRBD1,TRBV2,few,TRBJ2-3,CASRVRQGGWDTQYF,TGTGCCAGCAGAGTTCGACAGGGTGGTTGGGATACGCAGTATTTT
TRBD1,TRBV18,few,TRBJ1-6,CASSPIQGARDSPLHF,TGTGCCAGCTCACCGATTCAGGGGGCGAGGGATTCACCCCTCCACTTT
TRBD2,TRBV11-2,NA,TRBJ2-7,CASSPISSASGSYEQYF,TGTGCCAGCAGCCCAATCTCTAGTGCTAGCGGCTCCTACGAGCAGTACTTC
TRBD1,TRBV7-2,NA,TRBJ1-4,CASSPTGEREKLFF,TGTGCCAGCAGCCCGACAGGGGAGCGAGAAAAACTGTTTTTT
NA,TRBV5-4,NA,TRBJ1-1,CASSPDSPTPEAFF,TGTGCCAGCAGCCCAGACAGTCCCACCCCTGAAGCTTTCTTT
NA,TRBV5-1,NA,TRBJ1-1,CASSLIRGSLAFF,TGCGCCAGCAGCCTTATCAGGGGATCTTTAGCTTTCTTT
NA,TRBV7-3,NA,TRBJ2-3,CASSLTAASTDTQYF,TGTGCCAGCAGCCTCACGGCGGCCTCCACAGATACGCAGTATTTT
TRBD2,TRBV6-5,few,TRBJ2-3,CASTFGGDTQYF,TGTGCCAGTACTTTCGGGGGGGATACGCAGTATTTT
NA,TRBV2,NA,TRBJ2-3,CASRPDSPDTQYF,TGTGCCAGCAGGCCTGACAGCCCAGATACGCAGTATTTT
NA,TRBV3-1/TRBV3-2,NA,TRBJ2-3,CASSQDSGTDTQYF,TGTGCCAGCAGCCAAGATAGCGGCACAGATACGCAGTATTTT
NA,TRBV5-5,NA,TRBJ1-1,CASSPGGLSEAFF,TGTGCCAGCAGCCCGGGGGGACTAAGTGAAGCTTTCTTT
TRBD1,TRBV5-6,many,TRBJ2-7,CASSFWDRVNYEQYF,TGTGCCAGCAGCTTTTGGGACAGGGTTAACTACGAGCAGTACTTC
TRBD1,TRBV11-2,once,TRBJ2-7,CASSGRQGKQTYEQYF,TGTGCCAGCAGCGGGCGACAGGGAAAACAAACCTACGAGCAGTACTTC
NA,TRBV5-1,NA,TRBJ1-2,CASSLDDRSYGYTF,TGCGCCAGCAGCTTAGACGACAGGAGCTATGGCTACACCTTC
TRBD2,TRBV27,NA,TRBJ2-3,CASSSPSGRDTDTQYF,TGTGCCAGCAGTTCCCCTAGCGGGAGGGACACAGATACGCAGTATTTT
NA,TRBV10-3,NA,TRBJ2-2,CAISGRTGSNTGELFF,TGTGCCATCAGTGGACGCACAGGATCGAACACCGGGGAGCTGTTTTTT
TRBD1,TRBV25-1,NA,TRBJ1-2,CASSVGQGGGYTF,TGTGCCAGCAGTGTGGGACAGGGAGGAGGCTACACCTTC
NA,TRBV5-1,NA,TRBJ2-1,CASSLGGGLNEQFF,TGCGCCAGCAGCTTGGGTGGCGGACTGAATGAGCAGTTCTTC
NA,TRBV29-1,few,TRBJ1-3,CSVGQGFGNTIYF,TGCAGCGTTGGTCAGGGCTTTGGAAACACCATATATTTT
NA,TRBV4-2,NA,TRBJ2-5,CASSQGGRLEETQYF,TGTGCCAGCAGCCAAGGGGGCCGGCTAGAAGAGACCCAGTACTTC
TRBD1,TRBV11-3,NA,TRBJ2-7,CASSDFDRGLGEQYF,TGTGCCAGCAGCGATTTTGACAGGGGGCTAGGGGAGCAGTACTTC
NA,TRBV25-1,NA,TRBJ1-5,CASRALVHRVGQPQHF,TGTGCCAGCAGGGCTCTTGTTCACAGGGTAGGTCAGCCCCAGCATTTT
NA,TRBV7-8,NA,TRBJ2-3,CASRRAWGTDTQYF,TGTGCCAGCAGGAGGGCTTGGGGCACAGATACGCAGTATTTT
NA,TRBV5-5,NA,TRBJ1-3,CASSFRDPSGNTIYF,TGTGCCAGCAGCTTTCGGGATCCCTCTGGAAACACCATATATTTT
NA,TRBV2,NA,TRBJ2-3,CASSFERPNTQYF,TGTGCCAGCAGTTTTGAGCGTCCGAATACGCAGTATTTT
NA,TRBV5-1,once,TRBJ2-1,CASSIGNEQYNEQFF,TGCGCCAGCAGCATTGGTAACGAGCAATACAATGAGCAGTTCTTC
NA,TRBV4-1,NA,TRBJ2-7,CASSQGMGVTYEQYF,TGCGCCAGCAGCCAAGGCATGGGAGTAACCTACGAGCAGTACTTC
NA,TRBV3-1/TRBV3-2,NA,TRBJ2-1,CASSQSKRSSYNEQFF,TGTGCCAGCAGCCAATCAAAGCGTAGCTCCTACAATGAGCAGTTCTTC
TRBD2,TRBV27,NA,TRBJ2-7,CASERRGANYEQYF,TGTGCCAGCGAGCGGCGGGGGGCAAACTACGAGCAGTACTTC
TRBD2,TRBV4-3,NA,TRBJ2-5,CASSQAAALRGAGEETQYF,TGCGCCAGCAGCCAGGCCGCCGCCCTCCGGGGAGCGGGAGAAGAGACCCAGTACTTC
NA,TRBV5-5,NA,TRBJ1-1,CATKGWREKKEDEAFF,TGTGCCACCAAGGGGTGGAGGGAAAAAAAGGAGGATGAAGCTTTCTTT
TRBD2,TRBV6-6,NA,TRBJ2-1,CASSYTGGSSYNEQFF,TGTGCCAGCAGCTACACCGGGGGGAGCTCCTACAATGAGCAGTTCTTC
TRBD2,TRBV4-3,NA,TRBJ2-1,CASSQEGAGETQGQFF,TGCGCCAGCAGCCAAGAAGGCGCGGGAGAAACCCAAGGGCAGTTCTTC
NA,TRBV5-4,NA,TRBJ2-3,CASSPDPGTDTQYF,TGTGCCAGCAGCCCGGACCCAGGGACAGATACGCAGTATTTT
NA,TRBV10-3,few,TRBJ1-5,CAISLTGEGNQPQHF,TGTGCCATCAGCTTAACGGGGGAAGGCAATCAGCCCCAGCATTTT
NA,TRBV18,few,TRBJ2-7,CASSAAASGNYEQYF,TGTGCCAGCTCAGCGGCCGCGAGCGGTAACTACGAGCAGTACTTC
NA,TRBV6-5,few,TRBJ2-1,CASRPGLSSYNEQFF,TGTGCCAGCAGGCCGGGACTGAGCTCCTACAATGAGCAGTTCTTC
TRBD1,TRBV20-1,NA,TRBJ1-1,CSASYRDRGRTEAFF,TGCAGTGCTAGTTACCGGGACAGGGGTAGGACTGAAGCTTTCTTT
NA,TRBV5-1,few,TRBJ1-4,CASSPQGLGEKLFF,TGCGCCAGCAGCCCCCAGGGGCTGGGAGAAAAACTGTTTTTT
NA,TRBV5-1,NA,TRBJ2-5,CASSFGTPGWETQYF,TGCGCCAGCAGCTTTGGGACTCCGGGTTGGGAGACCCAGTACTTC
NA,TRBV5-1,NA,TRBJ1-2,CASSSTGPYGYTF,TGCGCCAGCAGCTCTACAGGCCCATATGGCTACACCTTC
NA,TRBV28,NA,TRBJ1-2,CASSLADYGYTF,TGTGCCAGCAGTCTCGCGGACTATGGCTACACCTTC